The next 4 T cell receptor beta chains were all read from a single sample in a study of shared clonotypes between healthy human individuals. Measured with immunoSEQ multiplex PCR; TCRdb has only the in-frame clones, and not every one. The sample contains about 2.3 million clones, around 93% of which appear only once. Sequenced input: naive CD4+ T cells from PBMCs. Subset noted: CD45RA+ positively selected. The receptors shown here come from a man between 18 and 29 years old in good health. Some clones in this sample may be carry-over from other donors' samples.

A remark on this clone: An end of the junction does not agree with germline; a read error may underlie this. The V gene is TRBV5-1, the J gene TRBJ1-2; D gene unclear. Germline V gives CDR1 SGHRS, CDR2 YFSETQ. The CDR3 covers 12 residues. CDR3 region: CASNLAAGGYTF. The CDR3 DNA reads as TGCGCCAGCAACTTGGCGGCAGGTGGCTACACCTTC.

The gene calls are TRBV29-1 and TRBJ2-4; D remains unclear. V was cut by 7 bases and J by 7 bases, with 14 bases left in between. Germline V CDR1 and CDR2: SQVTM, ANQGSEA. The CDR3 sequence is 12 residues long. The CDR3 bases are TGCAGCGCCAGCAACATAGGGAACATTCAGTACTTC. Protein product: CSASNIGNIQYF.

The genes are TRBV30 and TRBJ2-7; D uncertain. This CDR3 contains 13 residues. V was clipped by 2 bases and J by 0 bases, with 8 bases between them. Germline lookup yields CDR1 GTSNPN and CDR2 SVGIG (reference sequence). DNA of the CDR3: TGTGCCTGGAGTTATAGGAGCTCCTACGAGCAGTACTTC. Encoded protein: CAWSYRSSYEQYF.

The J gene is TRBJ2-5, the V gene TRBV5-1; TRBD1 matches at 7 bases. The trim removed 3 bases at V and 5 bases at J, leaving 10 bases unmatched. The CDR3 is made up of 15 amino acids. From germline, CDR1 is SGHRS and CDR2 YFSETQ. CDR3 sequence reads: CASSSLTGLEETQYF. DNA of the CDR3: TGCGCCAGCAGCTCATTGACAGGGTTGGAGGAGACCCAGTACTTC.